This entry lists 7 T cell receptor beta chains sequenced from one sample in a study of CD8+ T cells in alopecia areata (dated by TCRdb to about 2018). This specimen's time point label, interpreted: around 22 weeks on oral tofacitinib. The label giving this sample's treatment or condition can be read as: oral pan-JAK inhibitor, 5-10 mg twice daily. Library generation was performed with the immunoSEQ multiplex PCR assay. For TCR sequencing, RNA was extracted from every sample and reverse transcribed into cDNA to serve as template. TCRdb stores this immuneACCESS table with in-frame sequences only. Part of the clones is absent; in the studies checked, under half of the shortfall reflects unresolved V genes, and no reason is known for the rest. The sample data list about 120,000 clones, and approximately 51% of these were observed just once. The biggest ten clones account for 3% to 4% of the sample. The input for sequencing was CD4+ T cells sorted from blood, taken at week 24, from a patient treated with tofacitinib. The source of these receptors is a human donor with alopecia areata.

The chain couples TRBV4-3 to TRBJ1-1; the D gene is possibly TRBD1 (5 bases). V was cut by 4 bases and J by 6 bases, with 15 bases left in between. The germline CDR1 and CDR2 sequences are LGHNA and YSLEER. CDR3 length: 14 amino acids. DNA of the CDR3: TGCGCCAGCAGCCGGGGACGGGATCTAGCTGAAGCTTTCTTT. Translating it yields CASSRGRDLAEAFF.

CDR3 amino acids: CASSYYRSHEQFF. In DNA form, the CDR3 reads TGTGCCAGCAGTTACTACCGTAGCCATGAGCAGTTCTTC. The chain recombines TRBV6-5 with TRBJ2-1; D gene ambiguous. The germline gives CDR1 MNHEY, CDR2 SVGAGI. Trimming shortened V by 1 base and J by 8 bases, and 9 bases separated the two germline ends. The CDR3 contains 13 residues.

The chain links TRBV30 to TRBJ1-4, with unresolved D. The CDR3 length is 14 residues. The V gene lost 0 bases and the J gene lost 4 bases, with 9 bases spanning the gap. From germline, CDR1 is GTSNPN and CDR2 SVGIG (reference sequence). The CDR3 sequence: CAWSVGGLNEKLFF. CDR3 nucleotide sequence: TGTGCCTGGAGTGTGGGTGGCCTTAATGAAAAACTGTTTTTT. Together with reference TRBV30 and TRBJ1-4, the CDR3 gives the full variable domain: SQTIHQWPATLVQPVGSPLSLECTVEGTSNPNLYWYRQAAGRGLQLLFYSVGIGQISSEVPQNLSASRPQDRQFILSSKKLLLSDSGFYLCAWSVGGLNEKLFFGSGTQLSVL.

There are a few counts of this clone. V is TRBV7-9 and J is TRBJ2-5, with TRBD1 matching over 7 bases. Trimming removed 5 bases from V and 0 bases from J; junction bases left unmatched: 9. The germline CDR1 and CDR2 sequences are SEHNR and FQNEAQ (reference sequence). The CDR3 is made up of 16 amino acids. The CDR3 sequence: CASSMRPGTDQETQYF. The CDR3, as DNA: TGTGCCAGCAGCATGCGCCCGGGGACAGACCAAGAGACCCAGTACTTC.

The genes are TRBV29-1 and TRBJ2-5, with 10 positions matching TRBD1. This CDR3 is 13 amino acids long. With 7 bases clipped from V and 1 base from J, the junction kept 3 bases outside the gene matches. Germline loops: CDR1 SQVTM, CDR2 ANQGSEA. In DNA, the CDR3 is TGCAGCGCCCGGACAGGGGGCCAAGAGACCCAGTACTTC. Its protein product is CSARTGGQETQYF.

The chain carries TRBV29-1 and TRBJ2-6; TRBD2 matches at 10 bases. Looked up from germline, CDR1 is SQVTM and CDR2 is ANQGSEA. The CDR3 covers 15 residues. The ends lost 6 bases at V and 3 bases at J; junction bases unmatched: 5. Written as DNA, the CDR3 is TGCAGCGTAGCGGGGGGGAAAGGTGGGGCCAACGTCCTGACTTTC. Translating gives CSVAGGKGGANVLTF.

This sequence joins TRBV7-9 and TRBJ1-1; 8 bases fit TRBD1. V was clipped by 3 bases and J by 6 bases; unmatched bases: 6. CDR3 length: 14 amino acids. Germline V gives CDR1 SEHNR, CDR2 FQNEAQ (reference sequence). The CDR3 region is CASSFPGGWAEAFF. The CDR3 DNA follows: TGTGCCAGCAGCTTCCCAGGGGGCTGGGCTGAAGCTTTCTTT.